This record concerns one TCR beta chain sequence. Its specificity is unknown. The CDR3 covers 17 residues. Trimming removed 0 bases from V and 7 bases from J; junction bases left unmatched: 12. Per germline, CDR1 SGHRS and CDR2 YFSETQ. Patients had resection in Japan or China between about 2013 and 2017. The source of the sample is a study of immune evolution from preneoplasia to lung adenocarcinoma. Broader study findings: T cell clonality was higher in KRAS-mutant than EGFR-mutant or wild-type nodules.

Assay: immunoSEQ multiplex PCR; the TCRdb copy retains only in-frame clones and omits some. The table lists about 13,000 clones, more than 80% of them singletons. This rearrangement joins TRBV5-1 to TRBJ1-5; 8 bases are shared with TRBD1. The clonotype originates from a person between 65 and 79 years old with lung adenocarcinoma. Sequencing was performed on FFPE minimally invasive lung adenocarcinoma tissue. CDR3 in DNA: TGCGCCAGCAGCTTGGGACTGGGACAGGAGGAGAGCCAGCCCCAGCATTTT. It codes for CASSLGLGQEESQPQHF.